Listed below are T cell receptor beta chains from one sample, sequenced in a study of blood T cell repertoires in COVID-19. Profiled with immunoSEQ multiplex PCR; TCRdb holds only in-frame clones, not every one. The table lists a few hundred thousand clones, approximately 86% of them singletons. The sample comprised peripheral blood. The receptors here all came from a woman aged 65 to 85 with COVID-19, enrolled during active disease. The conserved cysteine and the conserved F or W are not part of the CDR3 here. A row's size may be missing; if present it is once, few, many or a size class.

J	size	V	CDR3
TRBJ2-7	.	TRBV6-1	ASSENRGYEQY
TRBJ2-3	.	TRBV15	ATSRDIEDTQY
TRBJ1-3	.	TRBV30	AWGPRNGNTIY
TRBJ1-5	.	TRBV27	ASSLSAGSNQPQH
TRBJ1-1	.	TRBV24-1	ATRDRERGNTEAF
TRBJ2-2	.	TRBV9	ASSVGGRSTGELF
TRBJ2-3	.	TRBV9	ASNTGVTDTQY
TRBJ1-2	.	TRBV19	ASSIQGFGGYT
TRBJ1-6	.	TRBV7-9	ASSLGQTYNSPLH
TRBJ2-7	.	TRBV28	ASSLLIGTGISTYEQY
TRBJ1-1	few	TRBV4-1	ASSQRGGNTEAF
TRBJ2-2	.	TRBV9	ASSVIAAPANTGELF
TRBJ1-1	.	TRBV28	ASRTGGLDTEAF
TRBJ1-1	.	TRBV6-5	ASSKSPGNTEAF
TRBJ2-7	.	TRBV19	ASTRQAQKGHEQY
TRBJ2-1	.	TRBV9	ASSPQLAHYNEQF
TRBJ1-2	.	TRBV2	ASRIPPGTGFNYGYT
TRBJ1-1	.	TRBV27	ASSLMGTGTPF
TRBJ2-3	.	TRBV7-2	ASSSGVRDTQY
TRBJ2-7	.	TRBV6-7	ASSYVREQY
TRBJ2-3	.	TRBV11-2	ASSLGVGPTDTQY
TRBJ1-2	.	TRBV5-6	ASSLEGQGPANYGYT
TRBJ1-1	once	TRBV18	ASSPLPTGSTEAF
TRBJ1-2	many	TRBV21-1	ASSKNPTGEGYGYT
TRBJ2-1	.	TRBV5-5	ASSFWSPEFDEQF
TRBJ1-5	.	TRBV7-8	ASSPRVAGGVNQPQH
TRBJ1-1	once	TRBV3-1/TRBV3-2	ASSQEVSTEAF
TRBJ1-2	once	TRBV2	ASRGDSDRTPNYGYT
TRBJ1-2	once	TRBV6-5	ASSYSTGGGYGYT
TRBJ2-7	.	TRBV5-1	ASSLGDRASEQY
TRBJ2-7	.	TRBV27	ASSFGGTYYEQY
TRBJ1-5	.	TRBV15	ATSRLQRRRQPQH
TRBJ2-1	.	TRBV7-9	ASSLVAGGANEQF
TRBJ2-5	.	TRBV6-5	ASSPMRGVGETQY
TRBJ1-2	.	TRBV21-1	ARGPTLQGGYT
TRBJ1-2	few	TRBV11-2	ASSSLRESGYT
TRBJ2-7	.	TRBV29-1	SVSGTTSSYEQY
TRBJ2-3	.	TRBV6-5	ASRQGYTDTQY
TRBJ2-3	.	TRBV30	AWSIRDTQY
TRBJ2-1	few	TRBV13	ASSSRQYNEQF
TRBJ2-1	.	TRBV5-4	ASSLSGGYNEQF
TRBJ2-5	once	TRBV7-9	ASSLVAGVRETQY
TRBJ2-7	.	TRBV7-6	ASSFGQGGFEQY
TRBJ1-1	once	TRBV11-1	ASSLAAGARTEAF
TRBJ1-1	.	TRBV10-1	ASSESPSRGEAF
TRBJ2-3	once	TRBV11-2	ASSFQRGPTDTQY
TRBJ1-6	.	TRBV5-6	ASSLQGYNSPLH
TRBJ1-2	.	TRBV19	ASSTWRDGYT
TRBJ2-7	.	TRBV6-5	ASSPSRDSSYEQY
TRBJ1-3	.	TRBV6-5	ASGGQGSGNTIY
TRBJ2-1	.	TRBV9	ASSVSTSPSYNEQF
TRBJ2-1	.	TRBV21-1	ASSRGLAAYNEQF